The 22 T cell receptor beta chains below come from one sample, sequenced in a study of regulatory T cells in long-lasting Graves disease. Time point of the sample: newly diagnosed GD, antithyroid drugs for less than 3 months. From RNA extracted from PBMCs, the TCR library was made. CDR3 regions were amplified by Arm-PCR using iRepertoire HTBI primers to build TCR beta libraries. TCRdb re-derived calls from the multiplex PCR reads in MiXCR, one entry per CDR3 protein. The sample holds approximately 310,000 distinct CDR3 sequences, 15% to 20% seen once. The specimen comprised peripheral blood mononuclear cells (PBMCs), sampled at new diagnosis, from a patient treated with antithyroid drugs. All receptors derive from a female donor with Graves disease.

J is TRBJ2-7 and V is TRBV9; 8 bases are shared with TRBD2. CDR1 and CDR2 from the germline V gene are SGDLS and YYNGEE. The CDR3 is 15 residues long. Trimming cost V 4 bases and J 3 bases; bases outside gene matches: 9. The CDR3 DNA follows: TGTGCCAGCAGCCCACAACCCGGGGGGGGCTACGAGCAGTACTTC. Its protein product is CASSPQPGGGYEQYF.

The chain recombines TRBV2 with TRBJ1-2, with D possibly being TRBD1 (5 bases). Germline V lookup: CDR1 SNHLY, CDR2 FYNNEI. V gave up 5 bases and J gave up 7 bases, with 20 bases separating them. CDR3 length: 15 residues. The chain's CDR3 is CASSLRTGGYVGYTF. CDR3 in DNA: TGTGCCAGCAGTTTGAGAACAGGAGGGTATGTTGGCTACACCTTC.

This clonotype was recorded at least ten times. This rearrangement joins TRBV19 to TRBJ2-1; TRBD2 matches 12 bases. V trimming: 7 bases; J trimming: 5 bases; junction bases outside the gene matches: 6. This CDR3 is built from 15 residues. The germline gives CDR1 LNHDA, CDR2 SQIVND (reference sequence). The CDR3 here is CASKRLAGVDNEQFF. The CDR3 DNA reads TGTGCCAGTAAACGACTAGCGGGAGTTGACAATGAGCAGTTCTTC. The entire variable domain, with the rest obtained from reference TRBV19 and TRBJ2-1, is as follows: DGGITQSPKYLFRKEGQNVTLSCEQNLNHDAMYWYRQDPGQGLRLIYYSQIVNDFQKGDIAEGYSVSREKKESFPLTVTSAQKNPTAFYLCASKRLAGVDNEQFFGPGTRLTVL.

This clonotype was detected many times. This rearrangement joins TRBV2 to TRBJ2-2; possible D gene TRBD1, 5 bases. Between the trimmed V and J ends, which lost 8 bases and 3 bases, there was a span of 7 bases. The length of the CDR3 is 12 residues. Germline-derived CDR1 and CDR2 are SNHLY and FYNNEI. DNA for the CDR3: TGTGCCAGCGGACAAGACACCGGGGAGCTGTTTTTT. Translated, it gives CASGQDTGELFF. Filled out from reference TRBV2 and TRBJ2-2, the complete variable domain reads EPEVTQTPSHQVTQMGQEVILRCVPISNHLYFYWYRQILGQKVEFLVSFYNNEISEKSEIFDDQFSVERPDGSNFTLKIRSTKLEDSAMYFCASGQDTGELFFGEGSRLTVL.

The chain recombines TRBV5-1 with TRBJ2-3; D is ambiguous. V shed 4 bases and J shed 3 bases, with 15 bases lying between them. There are 15 residues in the CDR3. Per germline, CDR1 SGHRS and CDR2 YFSETQ. This CDR3 reads CASSLGQVGTDTQYF. The CDR3 nucleotides read TGCGCCAGCAGCCTAGGCCAGGTCGGGACAGATACGCAGTATTTT.

This clonotype has ten or more counts. V is TRBV19 and J is TRBJ1-1, with TRBD1 as a possible D gene (6 bases). CDR1 and CDR2 (germline): LNHDA, SQIVND (reference sequence). V lost 5 bases and J lost 1, with 17 bases in between. The CDR3 is 16 residues long. The chain's CDR3 is CASSSREGTKNTEAFF. The CDR3 DNA reads TGTGCCAGTAGTTCCCGGGAGGGGACAAAGAACACTGAAGCTTTCTTT.

This clonotype has a count of ten or more. The chain has TRBV27 and TRBJ2-1; TRBD2 aligns across 8 bases. CDR1 is MNHEY, CDR2 SMNVEV, per germline (reference sequence). Germline trimming cut 1 base from V and 1 base from J; bases unmatched to any gene: 6. CDR3 length: 17 residues. CDR3 coding DNA: TGTGCCAGCAGTTTATTCCAGAGCGGGAGTTCCTACAATGAGCAGTTCTTC. This encodes CASSLFQSGSSYNEQFF.

This clonotype was seen repeatedly, ten times or more. The CDR3 DNA sequence: TGTGCCAGCAGCTTGTTGGGAGCCACCGGGGAGCTGTTTTTT. Protein sequence: CASSLLGATGELFF. The chain couples TRBV5-8 to TRBJ2-2, with D perhaps TRBD2 (5 bases). Germline V gives CDR1 SGHTS, CDR2 YDEGEE. V was shortened by 1 base and J by 4 bases, with 8 bases between the two germline ends. CDR3 length: 14 amino acids.

In this sample, this clonotype turned up many times. The chain uses TRBV18 and TRBJ2-7; no clear D gene. CDR1 is KGHSH, CDR2 LQKENI, per germline. CDR3 length: 13 amino acids. Trimming left V 6 bases short and J 0 bases short, with 9 bases between. CDR3 sequence reads: CASSPPSSYEQYF. The CDR3 DNA reads as TGTGCCAGCTCCCCCCCAAGCTCCTACGAGCAGTACTTC.

The sample holds a few counts of this clonotype. CDR3 residues: CASSQIPGSPLHF. CDR3 DNA sequence: TGTGCCAGCAGCCAAATCCCTGGTTCACCCCTCCACTTT. The chain recombines TRBV3-1 with TRBJ1-6; D is unresolved. CDR1 and CDR2 from the germline V gene are LGHDT and YNNKEL (reference sequence). V was clipped by 2 bases and J by 9 bases, with 8 bases between them. The CDR3 extends over 13 amino acids.

This clonotype was seen only a few times. This chain joins TRBV5-1 and TRBJ2-7, with TRBD1 as a possible D gene (5 bases). The CDR3 length is 13 residues. The germline gives CDR1 SGHRS, CDR2 YFSETQ. V was cut by 4 bases and J by 4 bases, with 12 bases left in between. The CDR3 DNA reads TGCGCCAGCAGCACCTCGACAGATTACGAGCAGTACTTC. Translation: CASSTSTDYEQYF.

This clonotype was observed at least ten times. This chain uses TRBV27 with TRBJ2-1; D is perhaps TRBD2 (5 bases). Germline lookup yields CDR1 MNHEY and CDR2 SMNVEV (reference sequence). CDR3 length equals 16 residues. Trimming took 5 bases from V and 0 from J, leaving 14 bases between them. In nucleotides, the CDR3 is TGTGCCAGCAGTCTAGGGAGCGCGGGCTCCTACAATGAGCAGTTCTTC. Its translation: CASSLGSAGSYNEQFF.

The V and J genes are TRBV19 and TRBJ2-4; 10 nucleotides line up with TRBD1. This CDR3 region has 18 residues. V dropped 5 bases and J dropped 0; count of bases not matched to a gene: 10. Per the germline V gene, CDR1 is LNHDA and CDR2 is SQIVND (reference sequence). The CDR3 is CASSLTGQGTLAKNIQYF. The CDR3 coding sequence is TGTGCCAGTAGTCTCACGGGACAGGGGACCCTAGCCAAAAACATTCAGTACTTC.

This clonotype has a handful of counts. The chain carries TRBV4-2 and TRBJ2-1, with unresolved D. CDR1 and CDR2 (germline): LGHNA, YNFKEQ. The CDR3 is 15 residues long. Between the trimmed V and J ends, which lost 3 bases and 5 bases, there was a span of 14 bases. CDR3 loop: CASSQGVSKNNEQFF. The CDR3 region has the DNA TGTGCCAGCAGCCAGGGTGTGTCTAAAAACAATGAGCAGTTCTTC.

Of note for this clonotype: A much larger clone lies one base from this, so it may be a read error. The genes are TRBV9 and TRBJ2-3, with D perhaps TRBD1 (6 bases). CDR1 is SGDLS and CDR2 is YYNGEE in the germline V gene. The CDR3 length is 13 residues. The CDR3 DNA sequence: TGTGCCGGCAGCGTAGGGGGAACAGATACGCAGTATTTT. It yields the protein CAGSVGGTDTQYF.

The chain uses TRBV12-3 or TRBV12-4 and TRBJ2-3; no clear D. The V end lost 6 bases, the J end lost 8 bases, and 12 bases lay between the germline ends. The CDR3 covers 12 residues. CDR3 residues: CASSRRLGTQYF. CDR3 sequence (DNA): TGTGCCAGCAGCCGAAGGTTAGGTACGCAGTATTTT.

The chain couples TRBV28 to TRBJ2-3, with D possibly matching TRBD2 (5 bases). Trimming removed 4 bases from V and 0 bases from J, with 11 bases in between. The CDR3 contains 15 residues. From germline, CDR1 is MDHEN and CDR2 SYDVKM. As DNA, the CDR3 is TGTGCCAGCAGTTCCGTTCGGGGTAGCACAGATACGCAGTATTTT. It translates to CASSSVRGSTDTQYF.

For this clonotype: One end of the junction varies from germline; a read error may be responsible. The V and J genes are TRBV7-9 and TRBJ2-1; D gene unclear. The CDR3 length is 15 residues. CDR1 and CDR2 (germline): SEHNR, FQNEAQ (reference sequence). The CDR3 loop reads CASSPTGPSYDEQFF. In nucleotides, the CDR3 is TGTGCCAGCAGCCCCACCGGGCCTTCCTACGATGAGCAGTTCTTC. Full variable domain (missing parts from reference TRBV7-9 and TRBJ2-1): DTGVSQNPRHKITKRGQNVTFRCDPISEHNRLYWYRQTLGQGPEFLTYFQNEAQLEKSRLLSDRFSAERPKGSFSTLEIQRTEQGDSAMYLCASSPTGPSYDEQFFGPGTRLTVL.

This clonotype appeared many times. This chain links TRBV15 with TRBJ1-5; D gene unclear. V lost 0 bases and J lost 0, with 6 bases in between. Looked up from germline, CDR1 is LNHNV and CDR2 is YYDKDF (reference sequence). The CDR3 is made up of 15 amino acids. DNA of the CDR3: TGTGCCACCAGCAGAGATGCAGCTAGCAATCAGCCCCAGCATTTT. Protein sequence: CATSRDAASNQPQHF.

Comment on this clonotype: One junction end disagrees with the germline gene, perhaps due to a read error. This chain connects TRBV18 to TRBJ1-4; TRBD1 matches at 9 bases. CDR3 size: 15 residues. The germline gives CDR1 KGHSH, CDR2 LQKENI. The chain's CDR3 is CASSSPQGAGEKLFF. The CDR3 coding sequence is TGTGCCAGCTCATCACCACAGGGGGCGGGCGAAAAACTGTTTTTT.

This clonotype came up a few times. CDR3 sequence: CASSQVDRDTGELFF. The CDR3 nucleotides are TGTGCCAGCAGCCAAGTGGACAGAGACACCGGGGAGCTGTTTTTT. This chain connects TRBV3-1 to TRBJ2-2; TRBD1 is a possible D gene (6 bases). V shed 1 base and J shed 3 bases, with 9 bases lying between them. This CDR3 region has 15 residues. Germline V gene lookup returns CDR1 LGHDT and CDR2 YNNKEL (reference sequence).

The rearrangement joins TRBV11-2 to TRBJ2-2, with TRBD2 as a possible D gene (6 bases). The CDR3 runs 17 residues. Looked up from germline, CDR1 is SGHAT and CDR2 is FQNNGV. The ends were cut back, 1 base at V and 1 base at J, with 13 bases in the middle. CDR3 nucleotides: TGTGCCAGCAGCTTAGGGTCGGGAGTGGGGAACACCGGGGAGCTGTTTTTT. Residues: CASSLGSGVGNTGELFF.